Given below is one T cell receptor beta chain in context. The data derive from a study of blood T cell repertoires in COVID-19. Study-wide context: Acute-phase and convalescent COVID-19 samples originated in the United States, Italy and Spain. Sample material is recorded as cDNA or gDNA derived from T cells, B-cell-depleted T cells, or PBMCs.

Some clones are missing from TCRdb's copy, which holds only in-frame ones; the method was immunoSEQ multiplex PCR. The sample includes 55,000 to 75,000 clones, roughly 80% of them seen just once. The CDR3 covers 16 residues. Germline CDR1 reads LGHDT; CDR2 reads YNNKEL (reference sequence). Trimming removed 0 bases from V and 7 bases from J, with 16 bases in between. The origin of this receptor is an elderly man with COVID-19, enrolled during active disease. The chain employs TRBV3-1 (or the pseudogene TRBV3-2) and TRBJ1-5, with D maybe TRBD1 (6 bases). The sample consisted of peripheral blood. The CDR3 reads CASSQDFGGARQPQHF. CDR3 in DNA: TGTGCCAGCAGCCAAGATTTTGGGGGGGCGAGGCAGCCCCAGCATTTT.